Presented here are 27 T cell receptor beta chains from one specimen sequenced in a study of shared clonotypes between healthy human individuals. Repertoires were generated with immunoSEQ multiplex PCR, while TCRdb's copy carries only in-frame clones and drops some. The data hold around 690,000 clones, with 90% observed a single time. Sequences were obtained from memory CD8+ T cells from PBMCs. Noted subset: CD45RO+ cells pooled with CCR7-negative TemRA cells. The receptors originated from a man between 18 and 35 years old in good health. Some clones in this sample may be carry-over from other donors' samples.

This chain joins TRBV28 and TRBJ2-1; D is unclear. Between the trimmed V and J ends, which lost 6 bases and 7 bases, there was a span of 10 bases. This CDR3 region has 12 residues. Germline CDR1 is MDHEN and CDR2 is SYDVKM. CDR3 sequence (DNA): TGTGCCAGCAGCCGAACTTCAAATGAGCAGTTCTTC. This translates into CASSRTSNEQFF.

The chain recombines TRBV6-4 with TRBJ2-1; no clear D gene. Trimming removed 0 bases at V and 6 bases at J, with 9 bases between. Per the germline V gene, CDR1 is MRHNA and CDR2 is SNTAGT. The length of the CDR3 is 14 residues. The CDR3 coding sequence is TGTGCCAGCAGTGACTCTTTCTACTCCAATGAGCAGTTCTTC. Translation: CASSDSFYSNEQFF.

The chain recombines TRBV28 with TRBJ1-5; unclear D gene. The ends were cut back, 11 bases at V and 5 bases at J, with 10 bases in the middle. CDR3 length: 11 amino acids. Germline assignment: CDR1 MDHEN and CDR2 SYDVKM. The CDR3 DNA reads as TGTGCCTCCGGGCTTCATCAGCCCCAGCATTTT. Encoded protein: CASGLHQPQHF.

The CDR3 protein is CASSDRSGRSGELFF. For the CDR3, the DNA is TGTGCCAGCAGTGATCGGAGCGGGAGATCCGGGGAGCTGTTTTTT. The chain recombines TRBV6-4 with TRBJ2-2, with 8 positions matching TRBD2. Germline lookup yields CDR1 MRHNA and CDR2 SNTAGT. Trimming removed 3 bases from V and 6 bases from J; junction bases left unmatched: 6. There are 15 residues in the CDR3.

The chain recombines TRBV11-1 with TRBJ2-1; no clear D gene. The CDR3 is 14 amino acids. V was clipped by 5 bases and J by 5 bases, with 13 bases between them. Germline V gene sequence: CDR1 SGHAT, CDR2 FQDESV (reference sequence). CDR3 DNA sequence: TGTGCCAGCAGCGCCCGGTCACGAGACAATGAGCAGTTCTTC. Amino acids: CASSARSRDNEQFF.

This rearrangement joins TRBV21-1 to TRBJ2-7. TRBV21-1 is a documented pseudogene. The CDR3 totals 15 residues. DNA of the CDR3: TGTGCCAGCAGCATTGGGAAAAGGGCTGGCTACGAGCAGTACTTC. It yields the protein CASSIGKRAGYEQYF.

In DNA, the CDR3 is TGTGCCAGCAGTGAACGGCAGGATGGGTTGGGGCCCCAGCATTTT. Its protein product is CASSERQDGLGPQHF. This rearrangement joins TRBV27 to TRBJ1-5; D remains ambiguous. V lost 5 bases, J lost 9 bases, and 20 bases lay in between. The CDR3 has 15 residues. Germline assignment: CDR1 MNHEY and CDR2 SMNVEV (reference sequence).

V is TRBV9 and J is TRBJ1-3; D is uncertain. CDR3 size: 11 residues. Trimming removed 5 bases at V and 2 bases at J, with 2 bases between. CDR1 and CDR2 (germline): SGDLS, YYNGEE. The CDR3 DNA reads as TGTGCCAGCAGTACTGGAAACACCATATATTTT. Translation gives CASSTGNTIYF.

This chain joins TRBV19 and TRBJ2-7; 8 nucleotides agree with TRBD2. Germline CDR1 LNHDA, CDR2 SQIVND (reference sequence). There are 14 residues in the CDR3. Trimming removed 6 bases from V and 3 bases from J; junction bases left unmatched: 7. The CDR3 region has the DNA TGTGCCAGTAGGGAGACTAGCGCGAACTACGAGCAGTACTTC. This sequence encodes CASRETSANYEQYF. The entire variable domain, with the rest obtained from reference TRBV19 and TRBJ2-7, is as follows: DGGITQSPKYLFRKEGQNVTLSCEQNLNHDAMYWYRQDPGQGLRLIYYSQIVNDFQKGDIAEGYSVSREKKESFPLTVTSAQKNPTAFYLCASRETSANYEQYFGPGTRLTVT.

The gene calls are TRBV6-4 and TRBJ2-3; the match to TRBD1 covers 12 bases. V lost 3 bases, J lost 4 bases, and 8 bases stayed unmatched. Germline loops: CDR1 MRHNA, CDR2 SNTAGT. This CDR3 has 17 residues. CDR3 nucleotides: TGTGCCAGCAGTGAACAAGCCGGGACAGGGGGCTCAGATACGCAGTATTTT. Its translation: CASSEQAGTGGSDTQYF.

This clone was detected once. The chain links TRBV7-2 to TRBJ2-4, with D maybe TRBD1 (6 bases). The CDR3 spans 14 residues. V lost 4 bases and J lost 4, with 11 bases in between. CDR1 and CDR2 from the germline V gene are SGHTA and FQGNSA. CDR3 DNA: TGTGCCAGCAGCTCGACAGGCAGGAAAAACATTCAGTACTTC. It is translated as CASSSTGRKNIQYF.

The V and J genes are TRBV7-9 and TRBJ2-3, with D perhaps being TRBD1 or TRBD2 (6 bases each). The germline V gene encodes CDR1 SEHNR and CDR2 FQNEAQ (reference sequence). The ends were cut back, 5 bases at V and 2 bases at J, with 23 bases in the middle. The CDR3 is 18 residues long. CDR3 protein: CASSLRDVGGADTDTQYF. The CDR3 DNA sequence: TGTGCCAGCAGCCTACGGGATGTGGGGGGCGCGGACACAGATACGCAGTATTTT.

V and J are TRBV15 and TRBJ2-3; the D call may be TRBD1 or TRBD2 (5 bases each). Germline CDR1 and CDR2: LNHNV and YYDKDF (reference sequence). The CDR3 covers 17 residues. V dropped 0 bases and J dropped 0 bases, with 13 bases sitting between them. DNA of the CDR3: TGTGCCACCAGCAGAGAGGGGGTGGACACTAGCACAGATACGCAGTATTTT. This translates into CATSREGVDTSTDTQYF.

Concerning this clone: Germline is not matched at one junction end, which may reflect a read error. V usage is TRBV7-3 and J usage is TRBJ2-3; D gene uncertain. Germline CDR1 and CDR2: SGHTA and FQGTGA. CDR3 length: 11 residues. The CDR3: CASSVTDTQYF. CDR3 nucleotide sequence: TGTGCCAGCAGCGTAACAGATACGCAGTATTTT.

The genes are TRBV30 and TRBJ2-7; perhaps TRBD1 as D (5 bases). V lost 2 bases and J lost 4, with 15 bases in between. CDR1 and CDR2 (germline): GTSNPN, SVGIG (reference sequence). CDR3 length equals 14 residues. The CDR3 DNA reads as TGTGCCTGGAGTCGGACCACAGGTTTGTACGAGCAGTACTTC. It is translated as CAWSRTTGLYEQYF.

The rearrangement links TRBV5-1 to TRBJ2-1; 12 nucleotides line up with TRBD2. Germline loops: CDR1 SGHRS, CDR2 YFSETQ. Trimming at V came to 4 bases and at J to 5 bases, leaving 7 bases not matched to a gene. This CDR3 is built from 16 residues. CDR3 nucleotide sequence: TGCGCCAGCAGCCCGAGACTAGCGGGAGTACACAATGAGCAGTTCTTC. Translation gives CASSPRLAGVHNEQFF.

This clone has a single count. The chain uses TRBV27 and TRBJ2-1; D is tentatively TRBD1 or TRBD2 (5 bases each). Between the trimmed V and J ends, which lost 2 bases and 0 bases, there was a span of 11 bases. Germline CDR1 reads MNHEY; CDR2 reads SMNVEV (reference sequence). The CDR3 runs 16 residues. The CDR3: CASSLDSGLSYNEQFF. CDR3 sequence (DNA): TGTGCCAGCAGTTTAGACTCGGGGCTCTCCTACAATGAGCAGTTCTTC.

The chain has TRBV25-1 and TRBJ2-5; D may be TRBD2 (5 bases). The end of the DNA aligns better with TRBJ2-7, so the J call may be wrong. Per the germline V gene, CDR1 is MGHDK and CDR2 is SYGVNS. This CDR3 is built from 14 residues. CDR3 protein: CASSDGPSLYEQYF. CDR3 in DNA: TGTGCCAGCAGTGATGGGCCTAGCCTATACGAGCAGTACTTC.

The chain carries TRBV11-3 and TRBJ1-1, with D possibly matching TRBD1 (5 bases). Deletions cut 2 bases from V and 5 bases from J, with 15 bases between. This CDR3 region has 15 residues. Germline V gives CDR1 SGHNT, CDR2 YENEEA. The CDR3 sequence is CASSLPRGAATEAFF. The CDR3 DNA is TGTGCCAGCAGCTTACCCCGAGGGGCGGCTACTGAAGCTTTCTTT.

This chain joins TRBV7-9 and TRBJ2-7, with D possibly TRBD2 on 6 matching bases. V lost 5 bases and J lost 2, with 13 bases in between. This CDR3 spans 14 amino acids. The germline CDR1 and CDR2 sequences are SEHNR and FQNEAQ (reference sequence). The CDR3 DNA follows: TGTGCCAGCAGCCGGGTCGGGAGTACCTACGAGCAGTACTTC. Translation: CASSRVGSTYEQYF. The full variable domain, rest sourced from reference TRBV7-9 and TRBJ2-7, is DTGVSQNPRHKITKRGQNVTFRCDPISEHNRLYWYRQTLGQGPEFLTYFQNEAQLEKSRLLSDRFSAERPKGSFSTLEIQRTEQGDSAMYLCASSRVGSTYEQYFGPGTRLTVT.

The V gene is TRBV2, the J gene TRBJ2-7; D not certain. CDR1 and CDR2 from the germline V gene are SNHLY and FYNNEI. The CDR3 is made up of 14 amino acids. The ends were cut back, 3 bases at V and 0 bases at J, with 9 bases in the middle. For the CDR3, the DNA is TGTGCCAGCAGTGATAGGTCCCGCTCCTACGAGCAGTACTTC. Encoded protein: CASSDRSRSYEQYF.

The chain's CDR3 is CATSRVGGNPYEQYF. The CDR3 nucleotides read TGTGCCACCAGCAGAGTTGGGGGAAATCCCTACGAGCAGTACTTC. The chain couples TRBV15 to TRBJ2-7, with D perhaps TRBD1 or TRBD2 (5 bases each). CDR3 length: 15 amino acids. Between the trimmed V and J ends, which lost 1 base and 2 bases, there was a span of 12 bases. Germline assignment: CDR1 LNHNV and CDR2 YYDKDF (reference sequence). The full variable domain, rest sourced from reference TRBV15 and TRBJ2-7, is DAMVIQNPRYQVTQFGKPVTLSCSQTLNHNVMYWYQQKSSQAPKLLFHYYDKDFNNEADTPDNFQSRRPNTSFCFLDIRSPGLGDTAMYLCATSRVGGNPYEQYFGPGTRLTVT.

J is TRBJ1-5 and V is TRBV28; 7 bases align to TRBD1. The V and J ends lost 4 bases and 2 bases, in that order; junction bases with no gene match: 8. The CDR3 is 16 residues long. CDR1 is MDHEN, CDR2 SYDVKM, per germline. Written as DNA, the CDR3 is TGTGCCAGCAGTTCTCGGCAGGGGGTGGGCAATCAGCCCCAGCATTTT. Translated, it gives CASSSRQGVGNQPQHF. The full variable domain, its missing parts supplied by reference TRBV28 and TRBJ1-5, is DVKVTQSSRYLVKRTGEKVFLECVQDMDHENMFWYRQDPGLGLRLIYFSYDVKMKEKGDIPEGYSVSREKKERFSLILESASTNQTSMYLCASSSRQGVGNQPQHFGDGTRLSIL.

V and J are TRBV28 and TRBJ2-7; D uncertain. CDR3 size: 12 residues. Trimming stripped 4 bases from V and 5 bases from J, with 9 bases between. Germline V gives CDR1 MDHEN, CDR2 SYDVKM. The CDR3 DNA sequence: TGTGCCAGCAGTTCCGTTTCCGACGAGCAGTACTTC. This sequence encodes CASSSVSDEQYF.

The genes are TRBV12-5 and TRBJ2-3; TRBD2 matches 15 bases. Germline V lookup: CDR1 LGHNT, CDR2 FRNRAP. The junction had 4 bases not matched to a gene; V was cut back by 6 bases and J by 6 bases. There are 15 residues in the CDR3. CDR3 nucleotides: TGTGCTAGTGGACACGGACTAGCGGGAGGGGATACGCAGTATTTT. This gives the protein CASGHGLAGGDTQYF.

V and J are TRBV11-2 and TRBJ2-4, with unresolved D. The CDR3 contains 14 residues. The V and J ends lost 1 base and 2 bases respectively, with 6 bases between them. CDR1 and CDR2 from the germline V gene are SGHAT and FQNNGV. The CDR3 DNA reads as TGTGCCAGCAGCTTAGCAGTTTCCAAAAACATTCAGTACTTC. It translates to CASSLAVSKNIQYF.

This chain connects TRBV7-8 to TRBJ2-4, with 7 bases aligning to TRBD1. There are 15 residues in the CDR3. The V gene end was trimmed by 0 bases and the J gene end by 4 bases; junction bases not matched to a gene: 3. The germline V gene encodes CDR1 SGHVS and CDR2 FQNEAQ. The chain's CDR3 is CASSLANRGKNIQYF. The CDR3 DNA reads as TGTGCCAGCAGCTTAGCTAACAGGGGAAAAAACATTCAGTACTTC.